This TCR beta chain was identified in a study of T cell changes during pregnancy in multiple sclerosis. The CDR3 consists of 14 residues. Between the trimmed V and J ends, which lost 1 base and 6 bases, there was a span of 13 bases. Germline V gives CDR1 SEHNR, CDR2 FQNEAQ (reference sequence). Profiled with immunoSEQ multiplex PCR; TCRdb holds only in-frame clones, not every one. The sample has approximately 50,000 clones; about 94% are singletons. The sequence was obtained from a female donor with multiple sclerosis, enrolled in a pregnancy study. Sequences were derived from CD4+ T cells from peripheral blood mononuclear cells, sampled after pregnancy. The rearrangement links TRBV7-9 to TRBJ2-7; a possible D gene is TRBD2 (7 bases). The CDR3 DNA follows: TGTGCCAGCAGCTTAGTAGAGGGGGGGGGCGAGCAGTACTTC. Its translation: CASSLVEGGGEQYF.